This note documents a single T cell receptor beta chain sequence. It has no known antigen specificity. Base qualities are not at hand, and no much larger clone is one base apart. This record belongs to a study of shared clonotypes between healthy human individuals (dated by TCRdb to between 2020 and 2021). Background for the entire study: The cohort comprised a couple of women and three men aged 18 to 49 years. To increase sequencing depth and limit assay-specific biases, different laboratories used diverse techniques to prepare libraries and sequence TCR repertoires. Per donor, three plates each were used for CD4 naive and CD4 memory, two for CD8 naive, and one for CD8 memory. Blood TCR repertoires of about five healthy adults were deeply sequenced to estimate repertoire size and the extent of clonotype sharing between individuals. Leukapheresis yielded between about 0.9 and 10 billion PBMCs per donor. What the authors observed across the whole study: Larger estimated clonotype richness was generally found for naive subsets than for memory subsets. Higher generation probabilities were observed for clonotypes shared by all four sorted-subset donors than for non-shared clonotypes. The genetic and exposure-history diversity represented was limited by the small number of donors. Even with the large sequencing depth, rarefaction of the sorted-subset datasets indicated that sequencing was incomplete. Sampling was restricted to blood, and TCR repertoires in tissue are likely to differ from TCR repertoires in blood. Pairwise subsampling led to the expectation that sequencing depth would affect the degree of clonotype sharing among donors. When a handful of donors were compared, the shared fraction of clonotypes was about 5.5% for naive CD4, 3.5% to 4% for naive CD8, more than 2% for memory CD4, and around 0.37% for memory CD8.

In the germline V gene, CDR1 corresponds to MNHEY and CDR2 to SVGAGI. CDR3 length: 15 amino acids, cysteine to phenylalanine. The DNA shown is the 45-base CDR3, in frame from base 1. Trimming removed 1 base from V and 0 bases from J, leaving 7 bases between the germline ends. CD8 naive samples were obtained by positive selection for CCR7 among CD45RO-negative cells, yielding a CD45RA+CCR7+ population from which TemRA cells were excluded. Healthy HIV-negative adults with no recently reported acute infections or vaccinations were included as donors. Only Caucasian adults living in Nashville, Tennessee, USA were represented among the donors. After blood collection by leukapheresis, PBMCs were isolated using Ficoll-Histopaque density gradient centrifugation and then cryopreserved in the vapor phase of liquid nitrogen. Analytical flow cytometry was used to check the purity and quantity of each magnetically sorted T cell population. Each sorted fraction had its genomic DNA isolated and then quantified by UV absorbance on a Nanodrop 2000c.

TCR CDR3 regions were amplified from genomic DNA by multiplex PCR using the deep immunoSEQ assay. Extracted genomic DNA from each cell subset was spread evenly across all wells of several immunoSEQ 96-well plates, with each plate serving as a replicate. For sorted subsets, roughly 190 ng of genomic DNA, equivalent to 25,000 to 30,000 T cell genomes, went into each replicate PCR. Purified libraries were quantified with a Qubit 3.0 fluorometer, sized on a Bioanalyzer 2100, and re-quantified with the KAPA Library Quantification kit. Every immunoSEQ 96-well plate was sequenced on a dedicated single-read 150-cycle Illumina NextSeq 550 flow cell. As for the authors' bioinformatics: Because the immunoSEQ output held only junctional sequences and lacked quality scores, the filtering could not match the filtering applied to full-length reads. Sequences were annotated with PyIR, a Python wrapper for IgBLAST v1.9, using IMGT germline references to assign V/J genes and CDR3. Reads were removed for weak V/J assignments (E-value above 1e-6), missing CDR3, stop codons, out-of-frame junctions, or ambiguous translated residues. A V3J clonotype was defined by an identical inferred V gene, J gene, and CDR3 amino acid sequence. Percentage overlap between repertoires was calculated by dividing the number of shared unique clonotypes by the size of the smaller repertoire. Richness of each repertoire was evaluated using RTK rarefaction, the Chao1 estimator, and Recon v2.1 estimates of unobserved clonotypes. OLGA was used to compute generation probabilities for all TCRbeta clonotypes that the gDNA method yielded from a handful of donors. As stored in TCRdb, this immuneACCESS dataset retains in-frame rearrangements with V and J assigned. A fraction of the clones does not appear; measured against another copy, unresolved V genes explain less than half of the discrepancy, and the remainder lacks a known reason. V and J calls and clone size come straight from that table; D and trimming were deduced from the DNA. The sample table contains roughly 2.1 million clones; only one count was recorded for 85% to 95% of them. The ten largest clones add up to 1.5% to 2% of the sample.

Sequences were obtained from naive CD8+ T cells from PBMCs. In light of the paper, this sample's cell subset or site label describes: CD45RA+CCR7+. This sequence was found in a young man in good health. Some clones in this sample may be carry-over from other donors' samples. The rearrangement combines TRBV6-5 with TRBJ2-1, and the D gene may be TRBD2, 6 bases matching. DNA sequence: TGTGCCAGCAGTTACTTCGGGGGCTCCTACAATGAGCAGTTCTTC. Its protein is CASSYFGGSYNEQFF.